The rows below give T cell receptor beta chains drawn from one sample of a study of OX40 agonist ivuxolimab in advanced cancers. Using immunoSEQ multiplex PCR, the repertoire was profiled, and TCRdb retains in-frame clones only, with some absent. The data contain tens of thousands of clones, roughly nine tenths of them singletons. The sample in question was CD4+ or CD8+ T cells sorted from blood, obtained in a trial of the OX40 agonist ivuxolimab. All receptors come from an adult with an advanced solid tumor such as melanoma, head and neck, liver or kidney cancer. CDR3s include the opening cysteine and the closing phenylalanine or tryptophan. D genes are given only for firm matches. For some rows the clone size is stated as once, few or many, or as a class when expanded; others skip it.

d_gene: TRBD2
j_gene: TRBJ2-3
v_gene: TRBV5-1
abundance: once
len: 16
CDR3nt: TGCGCCAGCAGCCTGGAATGGCGGGGGGGCATCGATACGCAGTATTTT
CDR3aa: CASSLEWRGGIDTQYF

d_gene: NA
j_gene: TRBJ1-5
v_gene: TRBV9
abundance: few
len: 11
CDR3nt: TGTGCCAGCGGCCTTCATCAGCCCCAGCATTTT
CDR3aa: CASGLHQPQHF

d_gene: NA
j_gene: TRBJ1-5
v_gene: TRBV2
abundance: NA
len: 15
CDR3nt: TGTGCCAGCAGTGGCCGGGCCCGGGGCAATCAGCCCCAGCATTTT
CDR3aa: CASSGRARGNQPQHF

d_gene: NA
j_gene: TRBJ1-6
v_gene: TRBV6-7
abundance: NA
len: 15
CDR3nt: TGTGCCAGCAGTTATTGGGACTTTGGAAATTCACCCCTCCACTTT
CDR3aa: CASSYWDFGNSPLHF

d_gene: NA
j_gene: TRBJ2-7
v_gene: TRBV5-4
abundance: NA
len: 13
CDR3nt: TGTGCCAGCAGCGAGGGGGGAGGGAGGGAGCAGTACTTC
CDR3aa: CASSEGGGREQYF

d_gene: NA
j_gene: TRBJ2-1
v_gene: TRBV28
abundance: NA
len: 15
CDR3nt: TGTGCCAGCAGTTTATTAAACCCCTCCTACAATGAGCAGTTCTTC
CDR3aa: CASSLLNPSYNEQFF

d_gene: NA
j_gene: TRBJ1-5
v_gene: TRBV4-2
abundance: NA
len: 15
CDR3nt: TGTGCCAGCAGCGATCACAGCCATAGCAATCAGCCCCAGCATTTT
CDR3aa: CASSDHSHSNQPQHF

d_gene: TRBD1
j_gene: TRBJ1-1
v_gene: TRBV19
abundance: once
len: 14
CDR3nt: TGTGCCAGTAGTGCGGACAGGGGCTACACTGAAGCTTTCTTT
CDR3aa: CASSADRGYTEAFF

d_gene: NA
j_gene: TRBJ1-4
v_gene: TRBV28
abundance: NA
len: 15
CDR3nt: TGTGCCAGCAGGGAACGGGGCGCAGCTAATGAAAAACTGTTTTTT
CDR3aa: CASRERGAANEKLFF

d_gene: NA
j_gene: TRBJ1-2
v_gene: TRBV9
abundance: once
len: 17
CDR3nt: TGTGCCAGCAGCGTACTGGATACAGGGATGCCTAACTATGGCTACACCTTC
CDR3aa: CASSVLDTGMPNYGYTF

d_gene: NA
j_gene: TRBJ1-2
v_gene: TRBV18
abundance: NA
len: 12
CDR3nt: TGTGCCAGCTCACCCTATGATTATGGCTACACCTTC
CDR3aa: CASSPYDYGYTF